The 20 T cell receptor beta chains below come from one sample, sequenced in a study of cytomegalovirus exposure and HLA in healthy donors (dated by TCRdb to the late 2010s). The library was made by the immunoSEQ multiplex PCR assay. For the multiplex PCR, a mixture combining 60 forward primers for TCR Vbeta segments and 13 reverse primers for TCR Jbeta segments was used. What TCRdb holds here is the immuneACCESS table cut down to in-frame rearrangements. Part of the clones is not present; checked against another copy, under half of the missing clones reflect an unresolved V gene, and the others are unexplained. The sample records over 150,000 clones, under 85% of which are singletons. Clones ranked in the top ten supply 5% to 5.5% of the sample. Material for sequencing was PBMCs. The receptor set was obtained from a woman in her late teens or twenties in good health and CMV-seropositive.

The chain employs TRBV25-1 and TRBJ1-6, with no clear D. Trimming stripped 8 bases from V and 8 bases from J, with 7 bases between. CDR1 MGHDK and CDR2 SYGVNS come from the germline V gene. This CDR3 has 11 amino acids. The CDR3 DNA sequence: TGTGCCAGCGGCCGATATTCACCCCTCCACTTT. Protein product: CASGRYSPLHF.

The chain couples TRBV7-9 to TRBJ2-1, with TRBD2 matching 12 bases. Looked up from germline, CDR1 is SEHNR and CDR2 is FQNEAQ (reference sequence). V was pared by 4 bases and J by 8 bases, with 3 bases of the junction left unmatched. This CDR3 has 14 residues. The CDR3 DNA sequence: TGTGCCAGCAGCTCTAGCGGGGGGGCGGATGAGCAGTTCTTC. Protein sequence: CASSSSGGADEQFF.

The chain combines TRBV9 with TRBJ2-1, with 7 bases identical to TRBD2. V trimming: 3 bases; J trimming: 5 bases; junction bases outside the gene matches: 8. The CDR3 is 15 amino acids. Germline CDR1 and CDR2: SGDLS and YYNGEE. Here the CDR3 DNA reads TGTGCCAGCAGCGGACCGGGACTACCTGACAATGAGCAGTTCTTC. This translates into CASSGPGLPDNEQFF.

The V call is TRBV15, the J call TRBJ2-3; weak D call: TRBD1 (5 bases). The CDR3 runs 18 residues. Between the trimmed V and J ends, which lost 0 bases and 0 bases, there was a span of 16 bases. CDR1 is LNHNV, CDR2 YYDKDF, per germline (reference sequence). This CDR3 reads CATSRDLRTYSSTDTQYF. CDR3 nucleotide sequence: TGTGCCACCAGCAGAGACCTACGGACATACTCTAGCACAGATACGCAGTATTTT.

The V call is TRBV5-7, the J call TRBJ1-6; 7 bases line up with TRBD1. TRBV5-7 is reported as an ORF; its role is uncertain. The CDR3 covers 14 residues. J gave up 9 bases and V 4 bases, and 7 bases lay outside the gene matches. The CDR3 loop reads CASSQTGRSSPLHF. In DNA, the CDR3 is TGTGCCAGCAGCCAGACAGGGAGGAGTTCACCCCTCCACTTT.

Comments on this clone: One end of the junction varies from germline; a read error may be responsible. The rearrangement uses TRBV7-2 and TRBJ1-1; D is ambiguous. The CDR3 covers 17 residues. Germline CDR1 SGHTA, CDR2 FQGNSA. In DNA form, the CDR3 reads TGTGCCAGCAGCTTAGATATCGAGGGAATATACCGAACTGGAGCTTTCTTT. Translation: CASSLDIEGIYRTGAFF.

J is TRBJ1-4 and V is TRBV27; no clear D. The V gene lost 4 bases and the J gene lost 0 bases, with 12 bases spanning the gap. Per the germline V gene, CDR1 is MNHEY and CDR2 is SMNVEV (reference sequence). CDR3 length equals 16 residues. The CDR3 region is CASSSRFFATNEKLFF. In DNA form, the CDR3 reads TGTGCCAGCAGTTCTCGGTTCTTTGCAACTAATGAAAAACTGTTTTTT.

The chain links TRBV2 to TRBJ2-7; 7 nucleotides line up with TRBD1. The germline gives CDR1 SNHLY, CDR2 FYNNEI. Trimming took 4 bases from V and 1 from J; bases not matched to a gene: 10. This CDR3 is 16 amino acids long. CDR3 bases: TGTGCCAGCAGTGGACGCCCCGGGACAGCATCCTACGAGCAGTACTTC. Protein sequence: CASSGRPGTASYEQYF. Together with reference TRBV2 and TRBJ2-7, the CDR3 gives the full variable domain: EPEVTQTPSHQVTQMGQEVILRCVPISNHLYFYWYRQILGQKVEFLVSFYNNEISEKSEIFDDQFSVERPDGSNFTLKIRSTKLEDSAMYFCASSGRPGTASYEQYFGPGTRLTVT.

The gene calls are TRBV5-4 and TRBJ2-7; D might be TRBD1 (6 bases). V lost 7 bases to trimming and J lost 7 bases, with 18 bases between them. This CDR3 spans 13 amino acids. Per the germline V gene, CDR1 is SGHNT and CDR2 is YYREEE (reference sequence). CDR3 protein: CASSGQPSWEQYF. The CDR3 DNA is TGTGCCAGCTCAGGACAGCCCTCGTGGGAGCAGTACTTC. Combining the CDR3 with reference TRBV5-4 and TRBJ2-7 gives the whole variable domain ETGVTQSPTHLIKTRGQQVTLRCSSQSGHNTVSWYQQALGQGPQFIFQYYREEENGRGNFPPRFSGLQFPNYSSELNVNALELDDSALYLCASSGQPSWEQYFGPGTRLTVT.

This chain links TRBV7-8 with TRBJ2-1; TRBD2 matches at 12 bases. The CDR3 spans 16 residues. Germline V gene data show CDR1 as SGHVS and CDR2 as FQNEAQ. V dropped 5 bases and J dropped 8; count of bases not matched to a gene: 10. CDR3 nucleotides: TGTGCCAGCAGCACCGGGACTAGCGGGCCCAGGGATGAGCAGTTCTTC. This sequence encodes CASSTGTSGPRDEQFF.

The gene calls are TRBV6-1 and TRBJ2-1, with 11 bases aligning to TRBD2. The germline V gene encodes CDR1 MNHNS and CDR2 SASEGT. The length of the CDR3 is 17 residues. Trimming took 4 bases from V and 9 from J; bases not matched to a gene: 14. CDR3 DNA: TGTGCCAGCAGTGGCGTGGCGACTAGCGGGGCCTCGAGTGAGCAGTTCTTC. Translation: CASSGVATSGASSEQFF.

V gene TRBV11-2 combines with J gene TRBJ2-5, with 10 bases fitting TRBD1. Germline CDR1 reads SGHAT; CDR2 reads FQNNGV. V gave up 5 bases and J gave up 5 bases; unmatched junction bases: 5. The CDR3 consists of 14 residues. The DNA for the CDR3 is TGTGCCAGCAGCCGCGGACAGGGGGTTGAGACCCAGTACTTC. This gives the protein CASSRGQGVETQYF.

The genes are TRBV6-6 and TRBJ2-5; a weak D match, TRBD1 (5 bases). Judging by the DNA end, TRBJ2-7 fits better; the J call may be wrong. The CDR3 totals 13 residues. From germline, CDR1 is MNHNY and CDR2 SVGAGI (reference sequence). CDR3 coding DNA: TGTGCCAGCAGTTATATGATTAGGGGCGAGCAGTACTTC. This translates into CASSYMIRGEQYF.

The chain recombines TRBV4-3 with TRBJ2-1, with 10 bases fitting TRBD1. The CDR3 runs 15 residues. Germline lookup yields CDR1 LGHNA and CDR2 YSLEER. V shed 3 bases and J 9 bases; nucleotides not matched to a gene: 8. The CDR3 nucleotides are TGCGCCAGCAGCCAGCGGGACAGGGGTTTCGGTGAGCAGTTCTTC. Translated, it gives CASSQRDRGFGEQFF.

The rearrangement uses TRBV10-3 and TRBJ2-6; TRBD1 matches at 9 bases. V was clipped by 8 bases and J by 0 bases; unmatched bases: 5. Germline CDR1 ENHRY, CDR2 SYGVKD. The CDR3 contains 16 residues. In DNA form, the CDR3 reads TGTGCCATCGGGGACAGGGTCAACTCTGGGGCCAACGTCCTGACTTTC. It translates to CAIGDRVNSGANVLTF.

This chain links TRBV5-6 with TRBJ1-2; D remains unclear. The CDR3 sequence is 11 residues long. The V end was cut by 4 bases, the J end by 8 bases, with 9 bases between. The germline V gene encodes CDR1 SGHDT and CDR2 YYEEEE. Written as DNA, the CDR3 is TGTGCCAGCAGCAACGGAGGCGGCTACACCTTC. Translation gives CASSNGGGYTF.

The V and J genes are TRBV7-8 and TRBJ1-3; D possibly corresponds to TRBD1 (5 bases). The CDR3 totals 16 residues. The V gene lost 4 bases and the J gene lost 0 bases, with 13 bases spanning the gap. Per the germline V gene, CDR1 is SGHVS and CDR2 is FQNEAQ. In DNA form, the CDR3 reads TGTGCCAGCAGCTCTTCAGGGCGGTCCTCTGGAAACACCATATATTTT. Its protein is CASSSSGRSSGNTIYF. Combining the CDR3 with reference TRBV7-8 and TRBJ1-3 gives the whole variable domain GAGVSQSPRYKVAKRGQDVALRCDPISGHVSLFWYQQALGQGPEFLTYFQNEAQLDKSGLPSDRFFAERPEGSVSTLKIQRTQQEDSAVYLCASSSSGRSSGNTIYFGEGSWLTVV.

This chain uses TRBV14 with TRBJ1-1; possibly TRBD1 for D (6 bases). The CDR3 extends over 15 amino acids. The V and J ends lost 2 bases and 2 bases respectively, with 12 bases between them. CDR1 is SGHDN and CDR2 is FVKESK in the germline V gene. CDR3 nucleotide sequence: TGTGCCAGCAGCCAAAACCCCAGGGGTAACACTGAAGCTTTCTTT. Translation: CASSQNPRGNTEAFF. Together with reference TRBV14 and TRBJ1-1, the CDR3 gives the full variable domain: EAGVTQFPSHSVIEKGQTVTLRCDPISGHDNLYWYRRVMGKEIKFLLHFVKESKQDESGMPNNRFLAERTGGTYSTLKVQPAELEDSGVYFCASSQNPRGNTEAFFGQGTRLTVV.

This clone was detected only a few times. This sequence joins TRBV4-3 and TRBJ1-5, with a possible D match to TRBD1 (5 bases). The V and J ends lost 0 bases and 7 bases respectively, with 10 bases between them. Germline V lookup: CDR1 LGHNA, CDR2 YSLEER. The CDR3 extends over 14 amino acids. The CDR3 region is CASSQDWQGQPQHF. CDR3 bases: TGCGCCAGCAGCCAAGATTGGCAGGGCCAGCCCCAGCATTTT.

The chain has TRBV2 and TRBJ2-3, with D possibly matching TRBD2 (7 bases). The CDR3 extends over 14 amino acids. V was pared by 5 bases and J by 3 bases, with 12 bases between. CDR1 and CDR2 from the germline V gene are SNHLY and FYNNEI. CDR3 region: CASSPGGATDTQYF. In DNA, the CDR3 is TGTGCCAGCAGTCCTGGGGGGGCTACAGATACGCAGTATTTT.